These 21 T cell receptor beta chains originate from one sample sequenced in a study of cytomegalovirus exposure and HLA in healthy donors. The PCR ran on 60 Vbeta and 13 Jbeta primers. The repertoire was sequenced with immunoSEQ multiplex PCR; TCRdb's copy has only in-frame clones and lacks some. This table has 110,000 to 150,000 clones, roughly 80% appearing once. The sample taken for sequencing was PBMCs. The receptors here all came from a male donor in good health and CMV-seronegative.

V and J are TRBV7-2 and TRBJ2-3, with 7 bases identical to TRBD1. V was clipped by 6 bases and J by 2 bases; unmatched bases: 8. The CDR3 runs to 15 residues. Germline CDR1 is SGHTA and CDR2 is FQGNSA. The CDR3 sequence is CASSPDRVHTDTQYF. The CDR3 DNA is TGTGCCAGCAGTCCTGACAGGGTACACACAGATACGCAGTATTTT.

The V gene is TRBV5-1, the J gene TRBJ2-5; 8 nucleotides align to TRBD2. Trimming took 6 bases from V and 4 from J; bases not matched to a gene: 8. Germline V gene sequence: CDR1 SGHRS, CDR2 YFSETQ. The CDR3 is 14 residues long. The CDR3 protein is CASTLTSGGETQYF. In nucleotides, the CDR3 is TGCGCCAGCACCTTAACGAGCGGGGGAGAGACCCAGTACTTC.

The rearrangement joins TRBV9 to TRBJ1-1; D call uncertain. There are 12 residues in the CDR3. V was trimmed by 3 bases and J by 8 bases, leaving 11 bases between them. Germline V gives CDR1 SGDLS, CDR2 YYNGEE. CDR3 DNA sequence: TGTGCCAGCAGCGGCCACCGAGGGGAAGCTTTCTTT. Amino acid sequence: CASSGHRGEAFF.

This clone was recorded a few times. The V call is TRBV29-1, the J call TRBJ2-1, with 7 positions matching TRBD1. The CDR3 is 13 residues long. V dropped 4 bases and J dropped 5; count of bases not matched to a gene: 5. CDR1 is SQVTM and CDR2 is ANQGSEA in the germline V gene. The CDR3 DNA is TGCAGCGTTGTTAGGGGGCAAGACAATGAGCAGTTCTTC. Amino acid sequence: CSVVRGQDNEQFF.

The CDR3 DNA reads TGCGCCACGAGAACGACAATGAACACTGAAGCTTTCTTT. It codes for CATRTTMNTEAFF. The chain has TRBV10-2 and TRBJ1-1; no clear D. This CDR3 comprises 13 residues. V was trimmed by 10 bases and J by 0 bases, leaving 12 bases between them. Looked up from germline, CDR1 is WSHSY and CDR2 is SAAADI.

This CDR3 is CASSFGRTDEQYF. The CDR3 DNA follows: TGTGCCAGCAGTTTCGGCCGGACTGACGAGCAGTACTTC. This chain connects TRBV5-4 to TRBJ2-7, with a tentative D call TRBD2 (5 bases). The CDR3 is 13 amino acids. Between the trimmed V and J ends, which lost 5 bases and 5 bases, there was a span of 14 bases. Per the germline V gene, CDR1 is SGHNT and CDR2 is YYREEE (reference sequence).

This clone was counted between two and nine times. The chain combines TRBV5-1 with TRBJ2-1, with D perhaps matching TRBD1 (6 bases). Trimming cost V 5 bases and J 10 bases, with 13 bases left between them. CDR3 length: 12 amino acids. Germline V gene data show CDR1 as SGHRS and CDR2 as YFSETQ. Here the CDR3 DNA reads TGCGCCAGCAGTCTCTCCGACAGGGAGCAGTTCTTC. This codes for CASSLSDREQFF.

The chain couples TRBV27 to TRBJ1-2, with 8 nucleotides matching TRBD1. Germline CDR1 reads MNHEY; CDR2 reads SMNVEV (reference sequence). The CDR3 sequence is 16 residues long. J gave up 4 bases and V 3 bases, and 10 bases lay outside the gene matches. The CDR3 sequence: CASSFVSTGAFYGYTF. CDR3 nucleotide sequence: TGTGCCAGCAGTTTCGTCTCGACAGGGGCCTTCTATGGCTACACCTTC.

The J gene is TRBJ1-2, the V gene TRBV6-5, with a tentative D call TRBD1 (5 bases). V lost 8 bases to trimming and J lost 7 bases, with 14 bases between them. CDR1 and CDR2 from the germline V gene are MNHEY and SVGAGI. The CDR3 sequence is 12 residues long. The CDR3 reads CASGEPGVGYTF. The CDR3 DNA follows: TGTGCCAGCGGCGAGCCGGGGGTTGGCTACACCTTC.

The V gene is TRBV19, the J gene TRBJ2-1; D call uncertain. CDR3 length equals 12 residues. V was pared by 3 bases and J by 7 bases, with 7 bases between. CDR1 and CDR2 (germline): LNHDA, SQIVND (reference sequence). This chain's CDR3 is CASSIRVNEQFF. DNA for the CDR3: TGTGCCAGTAGTATTCGGGTAAATGAGCAGTTCTTC.

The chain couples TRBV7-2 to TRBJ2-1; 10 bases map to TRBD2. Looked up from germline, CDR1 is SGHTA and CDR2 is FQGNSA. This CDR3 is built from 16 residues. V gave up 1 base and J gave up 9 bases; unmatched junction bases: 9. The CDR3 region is CASSLDAAGGPSEQFF. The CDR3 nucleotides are TGTGCCAGCAGCTTAGACGCAGCGGGGGGGCCTAGTGAGCAGTTCTTC. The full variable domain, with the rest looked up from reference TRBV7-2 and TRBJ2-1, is GAGVSQSPSNKVTEKGKDVELRCDPISGHTALYWYRQSLGQGLEFLIYFQGNSAPDKSGLPSDRFSAERTGGSVSTLTIQRTQQEDSAVYLCASSLDAAGGPSEQFFGPGTRLTVL.

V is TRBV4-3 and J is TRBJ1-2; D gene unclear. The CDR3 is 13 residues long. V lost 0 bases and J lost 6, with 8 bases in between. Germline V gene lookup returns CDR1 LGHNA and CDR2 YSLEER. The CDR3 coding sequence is TGCGCCAGCAGCCAAGATGGGAGAGATGGCTACACCTTC. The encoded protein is CASSQDGRDGYTF.

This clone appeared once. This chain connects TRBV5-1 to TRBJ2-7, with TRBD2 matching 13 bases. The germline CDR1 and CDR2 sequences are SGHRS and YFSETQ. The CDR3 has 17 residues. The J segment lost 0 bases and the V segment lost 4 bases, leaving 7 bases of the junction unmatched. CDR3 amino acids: CASSTGTSGVFSYEQYF. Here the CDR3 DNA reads TGCGCCAGCAGCACCGGGACTAGCGGGGTTTTCTCCTACGAGCAGTACTTC.

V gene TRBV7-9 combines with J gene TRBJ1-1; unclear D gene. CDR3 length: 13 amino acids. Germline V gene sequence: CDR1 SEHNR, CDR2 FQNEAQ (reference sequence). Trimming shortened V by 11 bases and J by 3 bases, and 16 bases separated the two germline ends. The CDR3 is CAGPRGNHTEAFF. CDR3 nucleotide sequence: TGTGCCGGGCCTCGGGGTAATCACACTGAAGCTTTCTTT.

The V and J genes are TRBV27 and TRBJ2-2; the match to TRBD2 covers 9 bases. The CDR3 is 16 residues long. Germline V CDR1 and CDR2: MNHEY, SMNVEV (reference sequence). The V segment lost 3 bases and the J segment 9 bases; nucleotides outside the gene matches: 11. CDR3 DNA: TGTGCCAGCAGTTTCTTAACGCGGGGGGGGCTTCGGGAGCTGTTTTTT. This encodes CASSFLTRGGLRELFF.

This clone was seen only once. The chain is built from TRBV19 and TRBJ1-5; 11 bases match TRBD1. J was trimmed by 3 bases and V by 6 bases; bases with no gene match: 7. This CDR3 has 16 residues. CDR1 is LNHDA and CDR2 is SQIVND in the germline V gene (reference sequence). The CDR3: CASRDRGRGFNQPQHF. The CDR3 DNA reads TGTGCCAGTAGGGACAGGGGGCGCGGGTTCAATCAGCCCCAGCATTTT.

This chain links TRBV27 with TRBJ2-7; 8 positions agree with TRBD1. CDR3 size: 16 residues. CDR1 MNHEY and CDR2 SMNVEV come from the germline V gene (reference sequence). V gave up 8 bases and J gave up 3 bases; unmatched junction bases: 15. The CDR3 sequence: CASGQPGQVGHYEQYF. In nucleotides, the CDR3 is TGTGCCAGCGGTCAGCCGGGACAGGTGGGTCACTACGAGCAGTACTTC.

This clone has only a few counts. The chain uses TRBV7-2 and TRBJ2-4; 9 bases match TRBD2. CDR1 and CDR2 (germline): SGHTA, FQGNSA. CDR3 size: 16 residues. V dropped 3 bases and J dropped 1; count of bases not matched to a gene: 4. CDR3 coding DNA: TGTGCCAGCAGCTTGATAAGCGGGGGGGCCAAAAACATTCAGTACTTC. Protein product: CASSLISGGAKNIQYF.

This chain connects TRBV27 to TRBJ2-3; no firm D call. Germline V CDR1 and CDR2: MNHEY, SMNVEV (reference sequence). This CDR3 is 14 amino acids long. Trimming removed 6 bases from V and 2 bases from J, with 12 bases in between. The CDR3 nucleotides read TGTGCCAGCAGAGCCGGGTACCTCACAGATACGCAGTATTTT. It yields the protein CASRAGYLTDTQYF.

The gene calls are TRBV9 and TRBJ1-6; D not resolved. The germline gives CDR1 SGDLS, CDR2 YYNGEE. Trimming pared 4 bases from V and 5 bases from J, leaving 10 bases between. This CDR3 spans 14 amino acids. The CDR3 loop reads CASSTGGNNSPLHF. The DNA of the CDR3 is TGTGCCAGCAGCACGGGAGGGAATAATTCACCCCTCCACTTT.

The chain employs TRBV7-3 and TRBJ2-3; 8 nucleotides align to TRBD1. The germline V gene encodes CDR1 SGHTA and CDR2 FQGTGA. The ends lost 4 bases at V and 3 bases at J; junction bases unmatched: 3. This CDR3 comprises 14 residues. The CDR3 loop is CASSWTGMTDTQYF. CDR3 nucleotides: TGTGCCAGCAGCTGGACAGGGATGACAGATACGCAGTATTTT.